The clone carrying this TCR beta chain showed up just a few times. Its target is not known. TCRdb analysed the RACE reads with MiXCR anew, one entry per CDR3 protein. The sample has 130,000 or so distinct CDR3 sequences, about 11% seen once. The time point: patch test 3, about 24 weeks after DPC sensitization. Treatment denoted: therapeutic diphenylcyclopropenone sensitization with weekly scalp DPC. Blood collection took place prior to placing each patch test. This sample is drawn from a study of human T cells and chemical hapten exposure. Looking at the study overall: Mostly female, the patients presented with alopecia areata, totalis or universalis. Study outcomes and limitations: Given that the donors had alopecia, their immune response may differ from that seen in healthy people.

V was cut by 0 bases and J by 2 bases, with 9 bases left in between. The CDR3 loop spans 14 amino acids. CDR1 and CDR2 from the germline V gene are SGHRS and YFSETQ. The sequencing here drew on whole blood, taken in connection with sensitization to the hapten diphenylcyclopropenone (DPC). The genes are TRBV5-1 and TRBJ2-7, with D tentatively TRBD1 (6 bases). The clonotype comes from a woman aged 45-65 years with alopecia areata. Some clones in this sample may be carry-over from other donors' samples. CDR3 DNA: TGCGCCAGCAGCTTGGACGACAGGACCTACGAGCAGTACTTC. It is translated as CASSLDDRTYEQYF.